Listed below are T cell receptor beta chains from one sample, sequenced in a study of T cells after yellow fever vaccination. A single record per CDR3 protein comes from TCRdb applying MiXCR to the 5' RACE reads. The data show under 700,000 distinct CDR3 sequences, with roughly a sixth seen just once and roughly 17% held by the top ten. The sequencing here drew on PBMCs, taken 5 days after the first yellow fever vaccination. These receptors were taken from a young man who received the YFV17D yellow fever vaccine. The CDR3 runs from the conserved cysteine through the conserved F or W. Each record gives: D gene, V gene, clone size, J gene, CDR3 protein, CDR3 DNA. The D gene is left open where the match is weak. A row's size may be missing; if present it is once, few, many or a size class.

NA	TRBV7-8	many	TRBJ2-5	CASTKPRGETQYF	TGTGCCAGCACCAAACCCAGGGGAGAGACCCAGTACTTC
NA	TRBV7-2	NA	TRBJ2-1	CASRRQYNEQFF	TGTGCCAGCAGGAGACAGTACAATGAGCAGTTCTTC
NA	TRBV20-1	NA	TRBJ1-6	CSAQPTQGSPLHF	TGCAGTGCTCAACCCACACAGGGCTCACCCCTCCACTTT
NA	TRBV6-5	NA	TRBJ1-5	CASSYARGNQPQHF	TGTGCCAGCAGTTACGCCAGGGGCAATCAGCCCCAGCATTTT
NA	TRBV7-2	NA	TRBJ2-1	CASSLRVLPITYF	TGTGCCAGCAGCTTACGGGTCTTACCGATCACCTACTTC
TRBD1	TRBV7-2	few	TRBJ1-3	CASSGGQGSRSGNTIYF	TGTGCCAGCAGCGGGGGACAGGGCTCGAGATCTGGAAACACCATATATTTT
TRBD1	TRBV20-1	many	TRBJ2-7	CSARVPTGNGEQYF	TGCAGTGCTAGGGTCCCGACAGGGAACGGCGAGCAGTACTTC
NA	TRBV10-3	many	TRBJ2-5	CAIGAYDRQETQYF	TGTGCCATCGGGGCGTATGATCGACAAGAGACCCAGTACTTC
TRBD1	TRBV5-6	few	TRBJ2-7	CASSLGGQGGTEQYF	TGTGCCAGCAGCTTGGGGGGACAGGGGGGAACCGAGCAGTACTTC
NA	TRBV19	few	TRBJ2-5	CASSIPGLGDDFFGTQYF	TGTGCCAGTAGTATACCCGGACTGGGGGACGACTTTTTCGGGACCCAGTACTTC
NA	TRBV7-2	few	TRBJ2-2	CATATDTGELFF	TGTGCCACCGCGACAGACACCGGGGAGCTGTTTTTT
TRBD1	TRBV2	few	TRBJ2-3	CASSGTGHTDTQYF	TGTGCCAGCAGTGGGACAGGGCACACAGATACGCAGTATTTT
NA	TRBV7-2	NA	TRBJ2-1	CASSLRGSRHINEQFF	TGTGCCAGCAGCCTAAGGGGTTCACGGCACATCAATGAGCAGTTCTTC
NA	TRBV6-1	NA	TRBJ1-4	CASSEGQTYERLFF	TGTGCCAGCAGTGAAGGGCAGACCTATGAAAGACTGTTTTTT
NA	TRBV5-1	NA	TRBJ1-1	CASSPGQIWGTEAFF	TGCGCCAGCAGCCCCGGACAGATTTGGGGCACTGAAGCTTTCTTT
NA	TRBV14	NA	TRBJ2-5	CASSQERRGWQETQYF	TGTGCCAGCAGCCAAGAGCGGAGGGGGTGGCAAGAGACCCAGTACTTC
NA	TRBV25-1	NA	TRBJ1-3	CASSGNRSPSGNTIYF	TGTGCCAGCAGTGGCAACAGGTCACCCTCTGGAAACACCATATATTTT
TRBD1	TRBV3-1	NA	TRBJ2-7	CASSPWDSAYEQYF	TGTGCCAGCAGCCCGTGGGACAGCGCTTACGAGCAGTACTTC
NA	TRBV12-3/TRBV12-4	NA	TRBJ2-2	CASSLLVGGELFF	TGTGCCAGCAGTTTACTGGTCGGCGGGGAGCTGTTTTTT
TRBD2	TRBV27	few	TRBJ2-3	CASSPAYQLAVSTDTQYF	TGTGCCAGCAGTCCCGCCTACCAACTAGCGGTGAGCACAGATACGCAGTATTTT
TRBD1	TRBV6-1	NA	TRBJ1-5	CASSGQGLNQPQHF	TGTGCCAGCAGTGGACAGGGCCTAAATCAGCCCCAGCATTTT
TRBD2	TRBV20-1	NA	TRBJ2-3	CSAGLADGTDTQYF	TGCAGTGCTGGACTAGCGGACGGCACAGATACGCAGTATTTT
NA	TRBV12-3/TRBV12-4	few	TRBJ1-1	CASSLTGQSPNTEAFF	TGTGCCAGCAGTCTCACCGGACAATCCCCGAACACTGAAGCTTTCTTT
NA	TRBV5-6	few	TRBJ2-5	CASSRTGRGETQYF	TGTGCCAGCAGCCGGACAGGGAGGGGAGAGACCCAGTACTTC
NA	TRBV4-3	NA	TRBJ1-2	CASSPLLGTGANYGYTF	TGCGCCAGCAGCCCTCTACTAGGGACTGGAGCTAACTATGGCTACACCTTC
TRBD2	TRBV7-8	few	TRBJ2-5	CASTRRGETQYF	TGTGCCAGCACCCGGCGGGGGGAGACCCAGTACTTC
TRBD1	TRBV5-1	few	TRBJ1-1	CASKGQGQNTEAFF	TGCGCCAGCAAGGGACAGGGACAGAACACTGAAGCTTTCTTT
TRBD1	TRBV28	few	TRBJ1-2	CASSTTGTGDYGYTF	TGTGCCAGCAGTACTACCGGGACAGGAGACTATGGCTACACCTTC
TRBD1	TRBV24-1	many	TRBJ2-3	CATSDSGQGTDTQYF	TGTGCCACCAGTGATTCCGGACAGGGAACAGATACGCAGTATTTT
TRBD2	TRBV12-3/TRBV12-4	NA	TRBJ2-1	CASSPAGGVYEQFF	TGTGCCAGCAGCCCAGCGGGGGGCGTTTATGAGCAGTTCTTC
NA	TRBV4-1	many	TRBJ2-5	CASSQDSGFKTQYF	TGCGCCAGCAGCCAAGACTCAGGGTTTAAGACCCAGTACTTC
NA	TRBV12-3/TRBV12-4	NA	TRBJ1-2	CASSLGGFESGYTF	TGTGCCAGCAGCCTGGGCGGTTTCGAAAGTGGCTACACCTTC
NA	TRBV9	NA	TRBJ1-2	CASSAAGVTNYGYTF	TGTGCCAGCAGCGCCGCGGGGGTTACTAACTATGGCTACACCTTC
TRBD1	TRBV9	NA	TRBJ1-5	CASSVVGDRVNQPQHF	TGTGCCAGCAGCGTAGTTGGAGACAGGGTCAACCAGCCCCAGCATTTT
NA	TRBV3-1	few	TRBJ2-5	CASSPSRGAETQYF	TGTGCCAGCAGCCCCTCACGGGGAGCGGAGACCCAGTACTTC
NA	TRBV24-1	few	TRBJ2-1	CATSDLRDEQFF	TGTGCCACCAGTGATTTGCGGGATGAGCAGTTCTTC
NA	TRBV6-1	few	TRBJ2-3	CATWGPGTDTQYF	TGTGCCACCTGGGGGCCAGGGACAGATACGCAGTATTTT
NA	TRBV5-1	few	TRBJ2-1	CASSYTGTRTYNEQFF	TGCGCCAGCAGCTACACCGGGACTCGGACCTACAATGAGCAGTTCTTC
TRBD1	TRBV12-3/TRBV12-4	many	TRBJ1-4	CASSPGTDLNEKLFF	TGTGCCAGCAGCCCGGGGACAGACCTTAATGAAAAACTGTTTTTT
NA	TRBV7-2	many	TRBJ2-7	CASSLGSVYEQYF	TGTGCCAGCAGCTTAGGTAGCGTCTACGAGCAGTACTTC
TRBD2	TRBV4-3	few	TRBJ2-5	CASSQEFSGGVGETQYF	TGCGCCAGCAGCCAAGAATTTAGCGGGGGGGTCGGAGAGACCCAGTACTTC
NA	TRBV12-3/TRBV12-4	NA	TRBJ1-2	CATSPRNYGYTF	TGTGCCACCAGCCCCCGGAACTATGGCTACACCTTC
TRBD2	TRBV5-8	NA	TRBJ2-1	CASSLETGTSLTGEQFF	TGTGCCAGCAGCTTGGAGACGGGGACTAGTCTTACGGGTGAGCAGTTCTTC
TRBD1	TRBV20-1	many	TRBJ1-1	CSARSGTVNTEAFF	TGCAGTGCTCGATCCGGGACAGTGAACACTGAAGCTTTCTTT
NA	TRBV4-3	NA	TRBJ2-3	CASSQGDGRISDTQYF	TGCGCCAGCAGCCAAGGGGACGGGCGGATATCAGATACGCAGTATTTT
TRBD2	TRBV5-4	NA	TRBJ2-4	CASSLQGGHIQYF	TGTGCCAGCAGCTTGCAGGGAGGGCACATTCAGTACTTC
TRBD2	TRBV5-1	few	TRBJ2-1	CASSLQLAGDNEQFF	TGCGCCAGCAGCTTGCAGCTAGCGGGGGACAATGAGCAGTTCTTC
TRBD1	TRBV11-2	few	TRBJ1-2	CASSYDRDYGYTF	TGTGCCAGCAGCTACGACAGGGACTATGGCTACACCTTC
NA	TRBV9	few	TRBJ2-1	CASSASGGTYNEQFF	TGTGCCAGCAGCGCTTCGGGTGGGACCTACAATGAGCAGTTCTTC
NA	TRBV11-1	few	TRBJ2-5	CASSWRTAPQETQYF	TGTGCCAGCAGCTGGAGGACAGCTCCTCAAGAGACCCAGTACTTC
NA	TRBV9	many	TRBJ2-5	CASSVGGASQETQYF	TGTGCCAGCAGCGTAGGAGGGGCTAGTCAAGAGACCCAGTACTTC
NA	TRBV5-1	NA	TRBJ2-5	CASSGALRGQETQYF	TGCGCCAGCAGCGGGGCCTTGAGGGGTCAAGAGACCCAGTACTTC
TRBD1	TRBV27	NA	TRBJ2-6	CASSFTTDRAGANVLTF	TGTGCCAGCAGTTTTACCACCGACAGGGCTGGGGCCAACGTCCTGACTTTC
TRBD1	TRBV7-2	NA	TRBJ1-2	CASSPRTGDFYGYTF	TGTGCCAGCAGTCCAAGGACAGGGGACTTCTATGGCTACACCTTC
NA	TRBV9	NA	TRBJ2-3	CASSGPIDTQYF	TGTGCCAGCAGCGGACCCATAGATACGCAGTATTTT
TRBD1	TRBV9	few	TRBJ2-7	CASSTGSGTGYEQYF	TGTGCCAGCTCTACCGGATCCGGGACAGGGTACGAGCAGTACTTC
TRBD2	TRBV20-1	NA	TRBJ2-1	CSARKPMWTSGIDNEQFF	TGCAGTGCTAGGAAACCCATGTGGACTAGCGGGATAGACAATGAGCAGTTCTTC
NA	TRBV29-1	NA	TRBJ1-1	CSVDEGNTEAFF	TGCAGCGTTGACGAGGGGAACACTGAAGCTTTCTTT
NA	TRBV12-3/TRBV12-4	NA	TRBJ1-2	CASRSAVYGYTF	TGTGCCAGCAGGAGTGCGGTATATGGCTACACCTTC